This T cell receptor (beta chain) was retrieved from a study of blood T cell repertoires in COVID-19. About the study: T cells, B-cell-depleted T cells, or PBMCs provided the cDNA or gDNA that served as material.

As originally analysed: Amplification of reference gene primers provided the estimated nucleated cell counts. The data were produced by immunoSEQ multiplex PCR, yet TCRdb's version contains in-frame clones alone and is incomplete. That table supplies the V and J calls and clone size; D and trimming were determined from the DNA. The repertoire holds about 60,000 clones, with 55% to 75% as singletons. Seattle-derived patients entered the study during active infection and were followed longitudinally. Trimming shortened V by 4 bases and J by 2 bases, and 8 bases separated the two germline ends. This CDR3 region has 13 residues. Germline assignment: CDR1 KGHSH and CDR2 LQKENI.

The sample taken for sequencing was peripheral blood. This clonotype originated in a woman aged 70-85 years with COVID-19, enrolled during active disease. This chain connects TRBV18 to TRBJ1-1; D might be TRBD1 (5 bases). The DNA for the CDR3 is TGTGCCAGCTCACTTCAGGGCAACACTGAAGCTTTCTTT. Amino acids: CASSLQGNTEAFF.